This T cell receptor beta chain is from a study of T cells in localized non-small cell lung cancer. Study-wide results and limits: Elevated circulating T cell density in blood was associated with longer overall survival.

CDR3 size: 15 residues. The trim removed 5 bases at V and 2 bases at J, leaving 4 bases unmatched. The germline V gene encodes CDR1 SGHAT and CDR2 FQNNGV. This clone was seen a single time. Its specificity is unknown. TCRdb's copy holds only in-frame clones and misses some; the assay was immunoSEQ multiplex PCR. This table holds about 33,000 clones, approximately 87% found once. This sequence was found in a man aged 40-75 years with stage I lung adenocarcinoma. Sequenced material: peripheral blood, taken before any cancer treatment. This chain links TRBV11-2 with TRBJ2-7; 12 bases line up with TRBD1. The CDR3 loop reads CASSLGQGAAYEQYF. For the CDR3, the DNA is TGTGCCAGCAGCCTGGGACAGGGGGCTGCCTACGAGCAGTACTTC.